The next 22 T cell receptor beta chains were all read from a single sample in a study of blood T cell repertoires in COVID-19. Clones were sequenced by immunoSEQ multiplex PCR, and TCRdb holds only the in-frame ones, with some missing. In the table there are more than 300,000 clones, 87% of which are singletons. The specimen sequenced was PBMCs or T cells enriched from blood (not recorded which). The source of these receptors is a man aged 40-55 years in a cohort exposed to, infected with or recovered from COVID-19 (not recorded which).

The chain uses TRBV28 and TRBJ1-2; the D gene is possibly TRBD1 (5 bases). Between the trimmed V and J ends, which lost 3 bases and 6 bases, there was a span of 23 bases. Per germline, CDR1 MDHEN and CDR2 SYDVKM. There are 17 residues in the CDR3. DNA for the CDR3: TGTGCCAGCAGTTTTGGGTCCGGGGGGACTCTAGGAAATGGCTACACCTTC. As protein: CASSFGSGGTLGNGYTF.

The chain combines TRBV3-1 (or the pseudogene TRBV3-2) with TRBJ2-1; the D gene is possibly TRBD2 (6 bases). Germline loops: CDR1 LGHDT, CDR2 YNNKEL (reference sequence). The CDR3 sequence is 12 residues long. CDR3 DNA: TGTGGTAGCGGAGCCTCCTACAATGAGCAGTTCTTC. Translating it yields CGSGASYNEQFF.

V and J are TRBV7-8 and TRBJ2-3; 7 bases are a match to TRBD2. Per germline, CDR1 SGHVS and CDR2 FQNEAQ. V lost 4 bases to trimming and J lost 1 base; unmatched junction nucleotides: 8. The CDR3 is 16 residues long. CDR3 sequence reads: CASSSPQRDGTDTQYF. CDR3 coding DNA: TGTGCCAGCAGCTCGCCCCAGCGGGATGGCACAGATACGCAGTATTTT.

J is TRBJ2-1 and V is TRBV25-1; 8 bases agree with TRBD1. Looked up from germline, CDR1 is MGHDK and CDR2 is SYGVNS. V trimming: 3 bases; J trimming: 5 bases; junction bases outside the gene matches: 6. The CDR3 consists of 15 residues. The CDR3 nucleotides read TGTGCCAGCAGTGACCCCACGACAGGGGACAATGAGCAGTTCTTC. This encodes CASSDPTTGDNEQFF.

The chain carries TRBV28 and TRBJ1-4, with a tentative D call TRBD1 (5 bases). Germline V lookup: CDR1 MDHEN, CDR2 SYDVKM. V lost 5 bases to trimming and J lost 8 bases, with 15 bases between them. The CDR3 runs to 14 residues. In DNA, the CDR3 is TGTGCCAGCAGTCTCCGGGGGATAAGGGAAAAACTGTTTTTT. The encoded protein is CASSLRGIREKLFF. The complete variable domain, with remaining parts taken from reference TRBV28 and TRBJ1-4, reads DVKVTQSSRYLVKRTGEKVFLECVQDMDHENMFWYRQDPGLGLRLIYFSYDVKMKEKGDIPEGYSVSREKKERFSLILESASTNQTSMYLCASSLRGIREKLFFGSGTQLSVL.

The chain carries TRBV7-9 and TRBJ2-7; D not certain. Germline-derived CDR1 and CDR2 are SEHNR and FQNEAQ (reference sequence). V was shortened by 3 bases and J by 5 bases, with 11 bases between the two germline ends. The CDR3 totals 13 residues. The CDR3 DNA reads as TGTGCCAGCAGCTTGGCAGGTCCCCACGAGCAGTACTTC. Translation gives CASSLAGPHEQYF.

The rearrangement links TRBV25-1 to TRBJ1-3; the D gene is possibly TRBD1 (6 bases). Germline values: CDR1 MGHDK, CDR2 SYGVNS. Trimming removed 6 bases at V and 1 base at J, with 19 bases between. The CDR3 loop spans 17 amino acids. The CDR3 reads CASSQTTGPSSGNTIYF. The CDR3 DNA sequence: TGTGCCAGCAGCCAAACTACAGGGCCATCATCTGGAAACACCATATATTTT.

The chain couples TRBV27 to TRBJ1-5; D is uncertain. Germline assignment: CDR1 MNHEY and CDR2 SMNVEV (reference sequence). Trimming removed 3 bases at V and 0 bases at J, with 9 bases between. The CDR3 sequence is 15 residues long. The CDR3 region is CASSLLGDSNQPQHF. CDR3 nucleotide sequence: TGTGCCAGCAGTTTGTTAGGAGATAGCAATCAGCCCCAGCATTTT.

The chain links TRBV3-1 (or the pseudogene TRBV3-2) to TRBJ2-1; D not certain. Germline V lookup: CDR1 LGHDT, CDR2 YNNKEL (reference sequence). There are 14 residues in the CDR3. V was pared by 0 bases and J by 4 bases, with 7 bases between. CDR3 loop: CASSQESRYNEQFF. In DNA form, the CDR3 reads TGTGCCAGCAGCCAAGAGTCGCGATACAATGAGCAGTTCTTC.

This chain joins TRBV2 and TRBJ2-2, with D tentatively TRBD2 (5 bases). This CDR3 is built from 13 residues. Germline V gene sequence: CDR1 SNHLY, CDR2 FYNNEI. V was cut by 6 bases and J by 6 bases, with 11 bases left in between. CDR3 bases: TGTGCCAGCAGGGTAGGAGCGGCCGGGGAGCTGTTTTTT. It translates to CASRVGAAGELFF.

In nucleotides, the CDR3 is TGTGCCAGCACCGCAAGTCTCGGGACAGGGGTCTATGGCTACACCTTC. Translated: CASTASLGTGVYGYTF. The gene calls are TRBV28 and TRBJ1-2; 10 nucleotides match TRBD1. The V segment lost 7 bases and the J segment 4 bases; nucleotides outside the gene matches: 12. This CDR3 has 16 residues. Germline loops: CDR1 MDHEN, CDR2 SYDVKM.

The rearrangement links TRBV3-1 (or the pseudogene TRBV3-2) to TRBJ1-2; D call uncertain. V lost 0 bases and J 9 bases, leaving 11 bases between the germline ends. The CDR3 runs 13 residues. The V gene's germline CDR1 is LGHDT and CDR2 YNNKEL (reference sequence). The CDR3 coding sequence is TGTGCCAGCAGCCAAGAGAGTGGACTGCGCTACACCTTC. This gives the protein CASSQESGLRYTF.

V usage is TRBV2 and J usage is TRBJ1-1; D may be TRBD1 (5 bases). CDR3 size: 14 residues. Between the trimmed V and J ends, which lost 8 bases and 1 base, there was a span of 14 bases. Germline V gives CDR1 SNHLY, CDR2 FYNNEI. CDR3 protein: CASSGFTRNTEAFF. For the CDR3, the DNA is TGTGCCAGCTCAGGGTTTACCCGGAACACTGAAGCTTTCTTT.

This chain joins TRBV30 and TRBJ2-3, with D unresolved. The CDR3 is 15 residues long. Germline CDR1 is GTSNPN and CDR2 is SVGIG (reference sequence). V shed 5 bases and J shed 0 bases, with 15 bases lying between them. The CDR3 DNA follows: TGTGCCTGGGCTCGAGGCGATCTAAGCACAGATACGCAGTATTTT. This encodes CAWARGDLSTDTQYF.

V gene TRBV5-4 combines with J gene TRBJ2-7, with 9 nucleotides matching TRBD1. With V trimmed by 4 bases and J by 1 base, 9 bases remained unmatched. Per germline, CDR1 SGHNT and CDR2 YYREEE (reference sequence). The CDR3 is made up of 16 amino acids. CDR3: CASSPRGQGRSYEQYF. The CDR3 DNA sequence: TGTGCCAGCAGCCCGAGAGGACAGGGGAGATCCTACGAGCAGTACTTC.

A single count supports this clone. This chain joins TRBV30 and TRBJ1-5; D is perhaps TRBD1 (5 bases). The CDR3 is 16 amino acids. V was clipped by 3 bases and J by 3 bases, with 18 bases between them. Germline CDR1 and CDR2: GTSNPN and SVGIG (reference sequence). The CDR3, as DNA: TGTGCCTGGAGGACCGGGAGTCAGGGCGCCAATCAGCCCCAGCATTTT. Its translation: CAWRTGSQGANQPQHF.

In nucleotides, the CDR3 is TGTGCCAGCAGTTTCACAGGGGACAATGAGCAGTTCTTC. This translates into CASSFTGDNEQFF. The V gene is TRBV6-5, the J gene TRBJ2-1; TRBD1 matches 7 bases. The trim removed 4 bases at V and 5 bases at J, leaving 2 bases unmatched. The length of the CDR3 is 13 residues. Germline values: CDR1 MNHEY, CDR2 SVGAGI.

This clone was recorded once. The rearrangement joins TRBV9 to TRBJ2-1; a weak D match, TRBD1 (6 bases). CDR1 SGDLS and CDR2 YYNGEE come from the germline V gene. The CDR3 runs to 17 residues. V was cut by 4 bases and J by 0 bases, with 17 bases left in between. For the CDR3, the DNA is TGTGCCAGCAGCCGAACAGGGACCCGAAGCTCCTACAATGAGCAGTTCTTC. It is translated as CASSRTGTRSSYNEQFF.

The table lists this clone with a count of one. The chain is built from TRBV2 and TRBJ2-7, with 13 bases fitting TRBD2. V was pared by 4 bases and J by 4 bases, with 4 bases of the junction left unmatched. Germline-derived CDR1 and CDR2 are SNHLY and FYNNEI. The CDR3 contains 15 residues. The DNA of the CDR3 is TGTGCCAGCAGTGGGGGACTAGCGGGAAGGTACGAGCAGTACTTC. Translated: CASSGGLAGRYEQYF.

V usage is TRBV5-1 and J usage is TRBJ2-2; no definite D call. Germline V gene lookup returns CDR1 SGHRS and CDR2 YFSETQ. CDR3 size: 15 residues. V was shortened by 0 bases and J by 3 bases, with 9 bases between the two germline ends. The CDR3 nucleotides are TGCGCCAGCAGCTTGGGCGTCCTTTACACCGGGGAGCTGTTTTTT. Protein product: CASSLGVLYTGELFF.

The gene calls are TRBV18 and TRBJ2-5, with 8 nucleotides matching TRBD2. CDR1 and CDR2 from the germline V gene are KGHSH and LQKENI. The CDR3 extends over 15 amino acids. The junction had 7 bases not matched to a gene; V was cut back by 2 bases and J by 5 bases. The chain's CDR3 is CASSPKAGVGETQYF. DNA for the CDR3: TGTGCCAGCTCACCAAAAGCGGGAGTCGGTGAGACCCAGTACTTC.

The rearrangement joins TRBV7-9 to TRBJ1-4; D remains ambiguous. The CDR3 is 13 amino acids. Trimming took off 6 bases at V and 4 bases at J, with 9 bases between the two ends. The germline gives CDR1 SEHNR, CDR2 FQNEAQ (reference sequence). This chain's CDR3 is CASSWANNEKLFF. In nucleotides, the CDR3 is TGTGCCAGCAGTTGGGCAAATAATGAAAAACTGTTTTTT.